Below, 32 T cell receptor beta chains from the same sample are listed, as sequenced in a study of control samples from healthy donors and cancer patients. The repertoire was sequenced with immunoSEQ multiplex PCR; TCRdb's copy has only in-frame clones and lacks some. The sample shows 130,000 or so clones, 89% of them seen only once. The sequenced sample consisted of blood. The source is a man aged 50 to 60 in good health.

This chain joins TRBV21-1 and TRBJ2-7; the listed D gene, TRBD2, was not tested against the DNA. TRBV21-1 is classified as a pseudogene. The CDR3 extends over 15 amino acids. CDR3 nucleotides: TGTGCCAGCAGCAAAAGGAACGGGGGAGCCTACGAGCAGTACTTC. The encoded protein is CASSKRNGGAYEQYF.

This clone turned up a few times. This rearrangement joins TRBV7-9 to TRBJ1-1; 7 bases are shared with TRBD1. The length of the CDR3 is 13 residues. Germline values: CDR1 SEHNR, CDR2 FQNEAQ (reference sequence). Trimming at V came to 5 bases and at J to 7 bases, leaving 7 bases not matched to a gene. As DNA, the CDR3 is TGTGCCAGCAGCCTAAACTGGGACAGTGAAGCTTTCTTT. Translated: CASSLNWDSEAFF.

V is TRBV19 and J is TRBJ2-7; 9 positions match TRBD1. This CDR3 comprises 16 residues. V shed 2 bases, J shed 3 bases, and the junction held 8 bases outside the gene matches. Per germline, CDR1 LNHDA and CDR2 SQIVND (reference sequence). The CDR3 here is CASSILTGTGIYEQYF. The CDR3 DNA sequence: TGTGCCAGTAGTATACTAACCGGGACAGGGATCTACGAGCAGTACTTC.

This chain joins TRBV3-1 (or the pseudogene TRBV3-2) and TRBJ1-2, with D perhaps matching TRBD1 (5 bases). Germline V gene lookup returns CDR1 LGHDT and CDR2 YNNKEL (reference sequence). The CDR3 totals 13 residues. V lost 0 bases and J 7 bases, leaving 9 bases between the germline ends. The CDR3 loop reads CASSQDPRGGYTF. The CDR3 DNA follows: TGTGCCAGCAGCCAAGATCCGAGGGGTGGCTACACCTTC.

The CDR3 sequence: CASSPREGRGTDTQYF. The CDR3 DNA sequence: TGTGCCAGCAGCCCCCGTGAGGGACGGGGCACAGATACGCAGTATTTT. The chain has TRBV9 and TRBJ2-3; D tentatively fits TRBD1 or TRBD2 (5 bases each). This CDR3 is 16 amino acids long. Per the germline V gene, CDR1 is SGDLS and CDR2 is YYNGEE. Trimming took 4 bases from V and 1 from J, leaving 16 bases between them.

The chain has TRBV27 and TRBJ2-7, with TRBD1 matching over 8 bases. The CDR3 contains 12 residues. From germline, CDR1 is MNHEY and CDR2 SMNVEV (reference sequence). The trim removed 6 bases at V and 5 bases at J, leaving 3 bases unmatched. Here the CDR3 DNA reads TGTGCCAGCAGGTCAGGGGGCAACGAGCAGTACTTC. Translated: CASRSGGNEQYF.

The V and J genes are TRBV5-6 and TRBJ1-3, with D hard to call. Germline V gene lookup returns CDR1 SGHDT and CDR2 YYEEEE. V gave up 3 bases and J gave up 8 bases, with 15 bases separating them. The CDR3 extends over 14 amino acids. The CDR3 region is CASSWMGSMDTIYF. For the CDR3, the DNA is TGTGCCAGCAGCTGGATGGGCAGTATGGACACCATATATTTT.

This clone has only one observation. The chain carries TRBV19 and TRBJ2-3, with TRBD1 matching 10 bases. Germline V gene sequence: CDR1 LNHDA, CDR2 SQIVND (reference sequence). J was trimmed by 3 bases and V by 5 bases; bases with no gene match: 2. The CDR3 is 14 amino acids. CDR3 in amino acids: CASSDRGQTDTQYF. In nucleotides, the CDR3 is TGTGCCAGTAGTGACAGGGGGCAAACAGATACGCAGTATTTT.

The chain combines TRBV11-2 with TRBJ2-3, with D perhaps TRBD2 (6 bases). Germline CDR1 and CDR2: SGHAT and FQNNGV. Trimming removed 4 bases from V and 4 bases from J, with 12 bases in between. There are 14 residues in the CDR3. For the CDR3, the DNA is TGTGCCAGCAGCTCGGGGGTGGGGGCAGATACGCAGTATTTT. Translating it yields CASSSGVGADTQYF.

The chain employs TRBV10-3 and TRBJ2-5; 8 positions agree with TRBD1. Germline CDR1 ENHRY, CDR2 SYGVKD. The trim removed 3 bases at V and 1 base at J, leaving 4 bases unmatched. The CDR3 length is 15 residues. DNA for the CDR3: TGTGCCATCAGTGACTCCGGGACAGGCCAAGAGACCCAGTACTTC. Translation gives CAISDSGTGQETQYF.

This chain connects TRBV11-3 to TRBJ1-1, with 8 bases identical to TRBD1. CDR1 is SGHNT and CDR2 is YENEEA in the germline V gene. The ends lost 5 bases at V and 1 base at J; junction bases unmatched: 3. The CDR3 consists of 14 residues. The CDR3 protein is CASSPGQGNTEAFF. Written as DNA, the CDR3 is TGTGCCAGCAGCCCAGGACAGGGGAACACTGAAGCTTTCTTT.

This sequence joins TRBV6-5 and TRBJ1-4; 10 bases match TRBD1. Germline assignment: CDR1 MNHEY and CDR2 SVGAGI. With 1 base clipped from V and 8 bases from J, the junction kept 7 bases outside the gene matches. The length of the CDR3 is 16 residues. The CDR3 DNA reads TGTGCCAGCAGTTACTTGGCCGGGACAGGGGACGAAAAACTGTTTTTT. As protein: CASSYLAGTGDEKLFF.

V and J are TRBV30 and TRBJ1-4; D might be TRBD1 (5 bases). V was cut by 0 bases and J by 1 base, with 9 bases left in between. Germline V gene data show CDR1 as GTSNPN and CDR2 as SVGIG (reference sequence). CDR3 length: 15 amino acids. The CDR3 is CAWSVLQGTNEKLFF. In DNA form, the CDR3 reads TGTGCCTGGAGTGTACTGCAGGGAACTAATGAAAAACTGTTTTTT.

The V and J genes are TRBV19 and TRBJ1-1; TRBD1 aligns across 8 bases. Trimming took 6 bases from V and 6 from J; bases not matched to a gene: 6. Germline lookup yields CDR1 LNHDA and CDR2 SQIVND (reference sequence). The CDR3 consists of 13 residues. CDR3: CASSNRGTAEAFF. DNA of the CDR3: TGTGCCAGTAGCAACAGGGGGACAGCTGAAGCTTTCTTT.

The rearrangement joins TRBV7-2 to TRBJ1-6; the match to TRBD1 covers 8 bases. This CDR3 spans 15 amino acids. After removal of 1 base from V and 7 bases from J, the junction contained 3 bases not matched to a gene. CDR1 and CDR2 (germline): SGHTA, FQGNSA. The CDR3 DNA is TGTGCCAGCAGCTTAGTGGACAGGGTGAATTCACCCCTCCACTTT. Its protein product is CASSLVDRVNSPLHF. The whole variable domain, filled in from reference TRBV7-2 and TRBJ1-6, reads GAGVSQSPSNKVTEKGKDVELRCDPISGHTALYWYRQSLGQGLEFLIYFQGNSAPDKSGLPSDRFSAERTGGSVSTLTIQRTQQEDSAVYLCASSLVDRVNSPLHFGNGTRLTVT.

This chain connects TRBV5-1 to TRBJ2-2, with a possible D match to TRBD2 (6 bases). The germline V gene has CDR1 SGHRS and CDR2 YFSETQ. CDR3 length equals 13 residues. CDR3 sequence (DNA): TGCACCGCCGCCGAGGGAGGAACCGGGGAGCTGTTTTTT. Protein sequence: CTAAEGGTGELFF.

This chain links TRBV5-1 with TRBJ2-5; no clear D. In germline, CDR1 is SGHRS, CDR2 YFSETQ. The CDR3 length is 13 residues. V shed 5 bases and J shed 1 base, with 9 bases lying between them. The CDR3 nucleotides are TGCGCCAGCAGTATAGGGTCCCAAGAGACCCAGTACTTC. It encodes CASSIGSQETQYF.

The chain carries TRBV9 and TRBJ2-2; D is uncertain. The CDR3 contains 14 residues. Trimming left V 0 bases short and J 0 bases short, with 3 bases between. Germline-derived CDR1 and CDR2 are SGDLS and YYNGEE. Written as DNA, the CDR3 is TGTGCCAGCAGCGTAGGAGCGAACACCGGGGAGCTGTTTTTT. Amino acid sequence: CASSVGANTGELFF.

The genes are TRBV7-2 and TRBJ2-3; no clear D. Germline CDR1 and CDR2: SGHTA and FQGNSA. The V gene lost 1 base and the J gene lost 7 bases, with 12 bases spanning the gap. CDR3 size: 14 residues. The CDR3 region is CASSLVQPPYTQYF. The CDR3 DNA is TGTGCCAGCAGCTTAGTTCAGCCACCTTATACGCAGTATTTT.

This chain joins TRBV30 and TRBJ1-5; 8 bases fit TRBD1. Losses at the gene ends were 6 bases for V and 7 bases for J; bases not matched to a gene: 8. The germline gives CDR1 GTSNPN, CDR2 SVGIG (reference sequence). The CDR3 is 13 amino acids. CDR3 sequence (DNA): TGTGCCTGCTCAGGGGGCGCGGGCCAGCCCCAGCATTTT. This gives the protein CACSGGAGQPQHF. Drawing the rest from reference TRBV30 and TRBJ1-5, the complete variable domain is SQTIHQWPATLVQPVGSPLSLECTVEGTSNPNLYWYRQAAGRGLQLLFYSVGIGQISSEVPQNLSASRPQDRQFILSSKKLLLSDSGFYLCACSGGAGQPQHFGDGTRLSIL.

This clone was recorded only once. V and J are TRBV9 and TRBJ2-5; 7 bases line up with TRBD2. Germline loops: CDR1 SGDLS, CDR2 YYNGEE. The CDR3 loop spans 15 amino acids. Trimming took 4 bases from V and 0 from J; bases not matched to a gene: 6. The CDR3 reads CASSPDGGYQETQYF. The CDR3 DNA follows: TGTGCCAGCAGCCCCGACGGGGGGTACCAAGAGACCCAGTACTTC.

This sequence joins TRBV10-2 and TRBJ2-3, with TRBD2 matching over 9 bases. CDR3 size: 14 residues. Germline values: CDR1 WSHSY, CDR2 SAAADI. J was trimmed by 5 bases and V by 4 bases; bases with no gene match: 4. CDR3 nucleotides: TGCGCCAGCAGTGCTAGCGGGGAGGGAGATACGCAGTATTTT. Protein sequence: CASSASGEGDTQYF.

The chain joins TRBV30 to TRBJ2-1, with 9 bases identical to TRBD1. CDR1 is GTSNPN and CDR2 is SVGIG in the germline V gene (reference sequence). The CDR3 has 15 residues. J gave up 3 bases and V 2 bases, and 5 bases lay outside the gene matches. The CDR3 nucleotides are TGTGCCTGGAGTAGGGGGACAGGGCTCTACAATGAGCAGTTCTTC. It specifies CAWSRGTGLYNEQFF.

V is TRBV27 and J is TRBJ1-1; D uncertain. Trimming stripped 5 bases from V and 3 bases from J, with 13 bases between. The CDR3 runs to 14 residues. Germline loops: CDR1 MNHEY, CDR2 SMNVEV (reference sequence). CDR3 nucleotides: TGTGCCAGCAGTCCCCGACTGGGAGACACTGAAGCTTTCTTT. Translated: CASSPRLGDTEAFF.

This rearrangement joins TRBV2 to TRBJ2-4, with TRBD1 matching 7 bases. After removal of 8 bases from V and 8 bases from J, the junction contained 9 bases not matched to a gene. The CDR3 has 13 residues. Germline CDR1 SNHLY, CDR2 FYNNEI. Here the CDR3 DNA reads TGTGCCAGCGCGACAGGGATGGTAGACATTCAGTACTTC. It translates to CASATGMVDIQYF.

V is TRBV7-6 and J is TRBJ2-1; TRBD2 matches at 9 bases. Trimming at V came to 3 bases and at J to 1 base, leaving 4 bases not matched to a gene. Germline CDR1 reads SGHVS; CDR2 reads FNYEAQ. The CDR3 is made up of 16 amino acids. Written as DNA, the CDR3 is TGTGCCAGCAGCTTTCTGCTAGCGGGATCCTACAATGAGCAGTTCTTC. This codes for CASSFLLAGSYNEQFF.

This chain joins TRBV29-1 and TRBJ2-5; D call uncertain. The CDR3 consists of 12 residues. Deletions cut 4 bases from V and 5 bases from J, with 11 bases between. Germline CDR1 reads SQVTM; CDR2 reads ANQGSEA. Here the CDR3 reads CSVARQEETQYF. DNA of the CDR3: TGCAGCGTTGCCCGGCAAGAGGAGACCCAGTACTTC.

The chain combines TRBV12-3 or TRBV12-4 with TRBJ1-1; no reliable D call. Trimming shortened V by 3 bases and J by 11 bases, and 10 bases separated the two germline ends. This CDR3 comprises 11 residues. This CDR3 reads CASSFNTGAFF. The CDR3 nucleotides are TGTGCCAGCAGTTTTAACACGGGGGCTTTCTTT.

The chain uses TRBV3-1 (or the pseudogene TRBV3-2) and TRBJ1-1; D ambiguous. This CDR3 is 11 amino acids long. The germline V and J ends were trimmed by 3 bases and 7 bases, with 6 bases remaining between them. Germline CDR1 LGHDT, CDR2 YNNKEL (reference sequence). The CDR3 region is CASSQGSEAFF. The DNA of the CDR3 is TGTGCCAGCAGCCAGGGTAGTGAAGCTTTCTTT.

The chain employs TRBV15 and TRBJ1-6; D might be TRBD1 (5 bases). Trimming took 5 bases from V and 9 from J, leaving 20 bases between them. The CDR3 covers 16 residues. The germline V gene has CDR1 LNHNV and CDR2 YYDKDF (reference sequence). CDR3 amino acids: CATSSRRGEVGSPLHF. The CDR3 coding sequence is TGTGCCACCAGCTCCCGAAGGGGAGAAGTGGGTTCACCCCTCCACTTT.

This chain uses TRBV18 with TRBJ1-2, with D perhaps TRBD1 (6 bases). The CDR3 sequence is 15 residues long. V lost 4 bases, J lost 4 bases, and 16 bases lay in between. Germline V CDR1 and CDR2: KGHSH, LQKENI. In DNA, the CDR3 is TGTGCCAGCTCACAAGGAGAGGGGGTCGGCTATGGCTACACCTTC. It specifies CASSQGEGVGYGYTF.

The chain uses TRBV30 and TRBJ2-5; the D is unclear. V lost 0 bases to trimming and J lost 10 bases, with 18 bases between them. This CDR3 contains 14 residues. CDR1 is GTSNPN, CDR2 SVGIG, per germline (reference sequence). The CDR3 DNA follows: TGTGCCTGGAGTGTTTTAGCTCAAAAGGGTGACCAGTACTTC. It specifies CAWSVLAQKGDQYF.